The 13 T cell receptor beta chains below all came from one sample that was sequenced in a study of blood T cell repertoires in COVID-19. Assay used: immunoSEQ multiplex PCR; TCRdb lists only in-frame clones, some missing. The sample gives under 150,000 clones, roughly 84% of which show up once; about 8.5% is in the top ten. The sequenced sample consisted of peripheral blood. The origin of the receptors is a middle-aged woman with acute or convalescent COVID-19.

The chain is built from TRBV10-1 and TRBJ1-6; no firm D call. The CDR3 has 22 amino acids. V shed 2 bases and J shed 0 bases, with 26 bases lying between them. Germline V lookup: CDR1 WNHNN, CDR2 SYGVQD (reference sequence). DNA for the CDR3: TGCGCCAGCAGTGAGGTGGATCTCGGAAAGAGGATCCTGAGCTCCTATAATTCACCCCTCCACTTT. Its translation: CASSEVDLGKRILSSYNSPLHF.

This clone was observed a few times. The chain links TRBV15 to TRBJ1-5; TRBD1 might be the D (5 bases). From germline, CDR1 is LNHNV and CDR2 YYDKDF (reference sequence). The CDR3 loop spans 16 amino acids. The V gene lost 4 bases and the J gene lost 1 base, with 14 bases spanning the gap. The CDR3 protein is CATSKNVRVSNQPQHF. The CDR3 DNA is TGTGCCACCAGCAAGAACGTCAGGGTGAGCAATCAGCCCCAGCATTTT. The full variable domain, rest sourced from reference TRBV15 and TRBJ1-5, is DAMVIQNPRYQVTQFGKPVTLSCSQTLNHNVMYWYQQKSSQAPKLLFHYYDKDFNNEADTPDNFQSRRPNTSFCFLDIRSPGLGDTAMYLCATSKNVRVSNQPQHFGDGTRLSIL.

A few counts support this clone. The DNA for the CDR3 is TGCGCCAGCAGCTTGGAACGGTCGAGGAGCTACACCTTC. It translates to CASSLERSRSYTF. This chain uses TRBV5-1 with TRBJ1-2; D is undetermined. From germline, CDR1 is SGHRS and CDR2 YFSETQ. The CDR3 sequence is 13 residues long. V lost 0 bases and J 9 bases, leaving 12 bases between the germline ends.

The chain has TRBV6-5 and TRBJ2-1; D is perhaps TRBD1 (5 bases). CDR1 is MNHEY and CDR2 is SVGAGI in the germline V gene. The CDR3 runs to 16 residues. Trimming shortened V by 2 bases and J by 0 bases, and 11 bases separated the two germline ends. CDR3 DNA sequence: TGTGCCAGCAGTTACCGCGACAGTAGCTCCTACAATGAGCAGTTCTTC. Translated: CASSYRDSSSYNEQFF.

The J gene is TRBJ2-3, the V gene TRBV7-2; 11 nucleotides align to TRBD2. The CDR3 extends over 16 amino acids. J was trimmed by 6 bases and V by 2 bases; bases with no gene match: 7. Looked up from germline, CDR1 is SGHTA and CDR2 is FQGNSA. CDR3 DNA sequence: TGTGCCAGCAGCTTATTAGCGGGGGGGCCGGTGGATACGCAGTATTTT. This encodes CASSLLAGGPVDTQYF. Together with reference TRBV7-2 and TRBJ2-3, the CDR3 gives the full variable domain: GAGVSQSPSNKVTEKGKDVELRCDPISGHTALYWYRQSLGQGLEFLIYFQGNSAPDKSGLPSDRFSAERTGGSVSTLTIQRTQQEDSAVYLCASSLLAGGPVDTQYFGPGTRLTVL.

The J gene is TRBJ2-7, the V gene TRBV6-2 or TRBV6-3; D is perhaps TRBD1 (5 bases). This CDR3 comprises 13 residues. V gave up 4 bases and J gave up 3 bases, with 10 bases separating them. In germline, CDR1 is MNHEY, CDR2 SVGEGT. The CDR3 sequence is CASSSTELYEQYF. In nucleotides, the CDR3 is TGTGCCAGCAGTTCGACAGAACTCTACGAGCAGTACTTC.

This clone was recorded a few times. The rearrangement joins TRBV29-1 to TRBJ1-1, with 7 bases that match TRBD1. V gave up 6 bases and J gave up 5 bases; unmatched junction bases: 15. This CDR3 is 15 amino acids long. Germline values: CDR1 SQVTM, CDR2 ANQGSEA. This CDR3 reads CSVFLGRGAGTEAFF. CDR3 DNA sequence: TGCAGCGTCTTCTTGGGCAGGGGGGCGGGAACTGAAGCTTTCTTT.

The chain has TRBV30 and TRBJ1-3, with TRBD1 as a possible D gene (6 bases). The CDR3 is 16 residues long. Germline loops: CDR1 GTSNPN, CDR2 SVGIG (reference sequence). V shed 6 bases and J shed 0 bases, with 18 bases lying between them. The CDR3 coding sequence is TGTGCCTGCTCCCCCCACAGGGATTTCTCTGGAAACACCATATATTTT. Translation gives CACSPHRDFSGNTIYF.

This clone is a singleton in its sample. The chain links TRBV7-8 to TRBJ1-5; possibly TRBD1 for D (5 bases). This CDR3 is 14 amino acids long. The germline V gene has CDR1 SGHVS and CDR2 FQNEAQ. V lost 5 bases to trimming and J lost 5 bases, with 13 bases between them. The CDR3 is CASSLRQSYQPQHF. As DNA, the CDR3 is TGTGCCAGCAGCCTTCGACAGAGTTATCAGCCCCAGCATTTT.

The rearrangement uses TRBV2 and TRBJ1-1; TRBD1 matches 7 bases. CDR1 is SNHLY and CDR2 is FYNNEI in the germline V gene. The V gene end was trimmed by 9 bases and the J gene end by 1 base; junction bases not matched to a gene: 2. CDR3 length: 12 residues. The CDR3, as DNA: TGTGCCAGTGACAGGGAGAACACTGAAGCTTTCTTT. Its translation is CASDRENTEAFF.

J is TRBJ1-5 and V is TRBV11-2; no clear D. The CDR3 runs to 14 residues. V lost 8 bases and J 4 bases, leaving 15 bases between the germline ends. Germline V gene data show CDR1 as SGHAT and CDR2 as FQNNGV. CDR3 in amino acids: CASSRRDSNQPQHF. For the CDR3, the DNA is TGTGCCAGCTCCCGGAGGGATTCGAATCAGCCCCAGCATTTT.

Concerning this clone: Additional DNA sequences in this sample encode the identical CDR3. Written as DNA, the CDR3 is TGTGCCAGCAGCTCCGGGACAGGGGGCAGTCAGCCCCAGCATTTT. It codes for CASSSGTGGSQPQHF. The chain recombines TRBV3-1 (or the pseudogene TRBV3-2) with TRBJ1-5; 12 positions match TRBD1. There are 15 residues in the CDR3. Germline V gene lookup returns CDR1 LGHDT and CDR2 YNNKEL (reference sequence). After removal of 5 bases from V and 6 bases from J, the junction contained 5 bases not matched to a gene.

This clone was observed a single time. The rearrangement uses TRBV6-5 and TRBJ1-1; 8 bases agree with TRBD1. Germline V gene sequence: CDR1 MNHEY, CDR2 SVGAGI. This CDR3 is 14 amino acids long. V trimming: 5 bases; J trimming: 3 bases; junction bases outside the gene matches: 5. The CDR3 sequence is CASSMTGDYTEAFF. In nucleotides, the CDR3 is TGTGCCAGCAGTATGACAGGGGATTACACTGAAGCTTTCTTT.